This T cell receptor (beta chain) originates from a study of shared clonotypes between healthy human individuals. General observations from the study: Clonotype sharing among donors likely depends on sequencing depth.

Note on this clone: Its antigen is unknown.

The assay was immunoSEQ multiplex PCR, and TCRdb's table has in-frame clones only and misses some. The table shows over 2 million clones, with around 90% occurring only once. The sequence came from a man between 18 and 29 years old in good health. Some clones in this sample may be carry-over from other donors' samples. The specimen sequenced was naive CD4+ T cells from PBMCs. Subset in this sample: CD45RA+ positively selected.

The CDR3 protein is CASSPTGGDTGELFF. The CDR3 DNA follows: TGTGCCAGCTCACCGACAGGGGGTGACACCGGGGAGCTGTTTTTT. The chain recombines TRBV18 with TRBJ2-2, with 9 bases identical to TRBD1. V dropped 3 bases and J dropped 3; count of bases not matched to a gene: 2. The CDR3 length is 15 residues. Germline V gene lookup returns CDR1 KGHSH and CDR2 LQKENI.